This TCR beta chain was obtained from a study of blood T cell repertoires in COVID-19 (dated by TCRdb to about 2020). At the level of the whole study: Collaborator samples came from the United States, Italy and Spain and covered acute and convalescent phases of COVID-19. The samples were drawn from the first 160 participants of the ongoing ImmuneRACE study and from some 1,300 subjects provided by 6 global collaborators. The sample metadata nearly always contained a de-identified subject ID, COVID-19 status, age in years and sex. The prospective study material was composed of cDNA or gDNA derived from T cells, B-cell-depleted T cells, or PBMCs. The repertoires were made available in a free public database intended to serve as a resource for research on the immune response to SARS-CoV-2. The dataset comprised deeply sampled blood TCRbeta repertoires from subjects exposed to, actively infected with, or recovered from COVID-19. HLA class I and class II types, where available, came from metadata supplied by the sample provider rather than from assay-based typing. On the study overall, not on this receptor specifically: How much clinical and demographic metadata was included differed by source and by participant, and the metadata was provided uncurated.

Enrolling through a virtual design, the prospective study's participants ranged in age from about 18 to 89 years and lived across 20 to 30 United States geographic areas. To assign participants to cohorts, the prospective study relied on clinical history that participants themselves reported in a screening survey and a study questionnaire. Recovered participants in ImmuneRACE Cohort 3 were defined by two consecutive negative NP/OP PCR tests, clearance by a healthcare professional, or resolution of symptoms. Mobile phlebotomists in the prospective study collected whole blood, serum and a nasopharyngeal or oropharyngeal swab from every participant. Participants in the prospective study had the option to provide additional blood draws and questionnaires over a roughly 2-month period. Blood samples from the prospective study were shipped frozen or at room temperature prior to DNA extraction. The CDR3 goes from the cysteine to the phenylalanine over 17 residues. Here the CDR3 DNA is all that survives: 51 bases in frame from base 1.

TCRbeta CDR3 regions were amplified from genomic DNA by means of the immunoSEQ Assay, a bias-controlled multiplex PCR. The authors' pipeline ran thus. Nucleated cell counts per sample were estimated from amplification of reference gene primers within the assay. To quantify the absolute abundance of each unique TCRbeta CDR3 rearrangement, sequence reads were collapsed and filtered. For each sample, productive Simpson clonality was calculated by taking the square root of Simpson's diversity index across productive rearrangements. TCRdb mirrors the immuneACCESS table, restricted to in-frame sequences. Some clones are absent from its copies; in checked studies, under half trace to an unresolved V gene, and the reason for the others is unknown. V, J and clone size are those of that table, while D and trimming were read from the DNA. The sample yields fewer than 400,000 clones; about nine tenths were counted once. In total, the top ten clones hold roughly 5.3% of the sample.

A remark on this clone: Its target antigen remains unknown. Per-base qualities were not stored, and no clone one base away is much larger.

Sequences were obtained from PBMCs or T cells enriched from blood (not recorded which). This sequence originates from a man between 60 and 70 years old who had recovered from COVID-19. The V and J genes are TRBV7-5 and TRBJ2-5; the table's D call of TRBD2 was not tested on the DNA. TRBV7-5 is a recognized pseudogene. In nucleotide form, the sequence is TGTGTCAGAAGCATAGGGGACGGGGGTCGTTTAGGAGAGACCCAGTACTTC. The resulting protein is CVRSIGDGGRLGETQYF.